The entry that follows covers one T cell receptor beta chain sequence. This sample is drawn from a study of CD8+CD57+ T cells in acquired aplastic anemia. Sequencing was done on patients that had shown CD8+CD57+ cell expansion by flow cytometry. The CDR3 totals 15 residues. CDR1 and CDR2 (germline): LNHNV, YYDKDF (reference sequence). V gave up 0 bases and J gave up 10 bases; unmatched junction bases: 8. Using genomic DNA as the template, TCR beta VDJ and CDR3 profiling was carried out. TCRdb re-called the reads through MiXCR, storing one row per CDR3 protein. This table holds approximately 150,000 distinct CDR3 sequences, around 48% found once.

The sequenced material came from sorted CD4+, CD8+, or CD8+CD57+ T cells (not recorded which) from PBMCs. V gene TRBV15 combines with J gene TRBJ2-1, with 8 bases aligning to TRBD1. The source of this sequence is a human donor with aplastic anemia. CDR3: CATSRDPAGGGEQFF. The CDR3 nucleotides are TGTGCCACCAGCAGAGATCCGGCAGGGGGCGGCGAGCAGTTCTTC.